This T cell receptor (beta chain) derives from a study of radiotherapy plus CTLA-4 blockade in lung cancer (dated by TCRdb to the late 2010s). Regarding the study in general: Objective responses were observed in 15% to 20% of enrolled patients, and disease control was achieved in 25% to 35%. What the authors observed across the whole study: The strongest predictors of response, as reported, were early dynamic changes in blood T cell clones along with a rise in serum interferon-beta after radiation. TCR clones derived from tumors expanded in peripheral blood after treatment with radiotherapy and ipilimumab.

CDR1 and CDR2 (SGHRS, YFSETQ) derive from the germline V gene. V drops 4 bases and J drops 3 bases, leaving 13 bases in between. The CDR3 measures 14 amino acids from cysteine to phenylalanine. The retained sequence is limited to the CDR3, 42 bases, with the frame set at the first base. In this study, focal radiation therapy paired with CTLA-4 blockade (ipilimumab) was tested in patients who had chemo-refractory metastatic non-small-cell lung cancer. Libraries came from the immunoSEQ multiplex PCR assay. Not all clones reach the TCRdb copy of this immuneACCESS table, which keeps in-frame sequences only. Checked studies attribute under half of the gap to unresolved V genes and leave the rest unexplained. Recorded for this sample are over 75,000 clones; roughly four fifths of them occurred a single time. The ten largest make up over 0.75% of the sample. About this clone itself: What antigen it recognizes has not been identified. Base qualities are missing; no much larger clone stands one base away.

The V and J genes are TRBV5-1 and TRBJ1-1, and possibly TRBD1, on 5 matching bases. The material sequenced was peripheral blood, taken from a patient treated with radiotherapy plus ipilimumab. This sequence originates from a human donor with non-small cell lung cancer who had stable disease on radiotherapy plus ipilimumab. The DNA sequence follows: TGCGCCAGCAGCCCCGGGGGGGTGGACACTGAAGCTTTCTTT. Translation gives CASSPGGVDTEAFF.